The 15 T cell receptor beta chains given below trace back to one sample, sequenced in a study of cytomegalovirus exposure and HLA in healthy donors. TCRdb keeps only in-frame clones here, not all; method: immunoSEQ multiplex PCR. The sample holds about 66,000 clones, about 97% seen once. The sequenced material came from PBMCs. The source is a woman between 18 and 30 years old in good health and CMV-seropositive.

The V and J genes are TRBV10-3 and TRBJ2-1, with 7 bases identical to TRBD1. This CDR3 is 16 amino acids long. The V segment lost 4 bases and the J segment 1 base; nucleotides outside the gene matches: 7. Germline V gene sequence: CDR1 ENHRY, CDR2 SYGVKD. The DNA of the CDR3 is TGTGCCATCAGTGGGACCCACAGGGGTTCCTACAATGAGCAGTTCTTC. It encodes CAISGTHRGSYNEQFF.

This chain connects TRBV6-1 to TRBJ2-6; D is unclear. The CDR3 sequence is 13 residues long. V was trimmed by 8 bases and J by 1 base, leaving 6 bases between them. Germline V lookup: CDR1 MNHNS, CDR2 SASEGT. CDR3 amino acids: CASCVSGANVLTF. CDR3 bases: TGTGCCAGCTGCGTTTCTGGGGCCAACGTCCTGACTTTC.

This CDR3 reads CATSQGERTEAFF. The CDR3 nucleotides are TGTGCCACCTCTCAGGGGGAGCGCACTGAAGCTTTCTTT. V and J are TRBV7-9 and TRBJ1-1; 7 bases align to TRBD1. V trimming: 10 bases; J trimming: 4 bases; junction bases outside the gene matches: 9. The V gene's germline CDR1 is SEHNR and CDR2 FQNEAQ (reference sequence). This CDR3 has 13 amino acids. Drawing the rest from reference TRBV7-9 and TRBJ1-1, the complete variable domain is DTGVSQNPRHKITKRGQNVTFRCDPISEHNRLYWYRQTLGQGPEFLTYFQNEAQLEKSRLLSDRFSAERPKGSFSTLEIQRTEQGDSAMYLCATSQGERTEAFFGQGTRLTVV.

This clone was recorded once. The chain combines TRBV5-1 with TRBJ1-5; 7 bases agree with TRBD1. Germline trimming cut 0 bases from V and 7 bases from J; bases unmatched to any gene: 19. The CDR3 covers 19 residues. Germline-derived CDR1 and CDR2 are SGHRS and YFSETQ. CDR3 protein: CASSLVPLLTGLKGQPQHF. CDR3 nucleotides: TGCGCCAGCAGCTTGGTGCCCCTGCTGACAGGGCTTAAAGGGCAGCCCCAGCATTTT.

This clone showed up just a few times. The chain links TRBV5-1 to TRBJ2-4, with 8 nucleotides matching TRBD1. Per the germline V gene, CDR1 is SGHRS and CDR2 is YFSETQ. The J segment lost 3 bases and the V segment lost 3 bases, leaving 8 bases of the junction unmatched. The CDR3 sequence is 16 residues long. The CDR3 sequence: CASSSVTGEGKNIQYF. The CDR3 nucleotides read TGCGCCAGCAGCTCGGTGACAGGGGAAGGCAAAAACATTCAGTACTTC.

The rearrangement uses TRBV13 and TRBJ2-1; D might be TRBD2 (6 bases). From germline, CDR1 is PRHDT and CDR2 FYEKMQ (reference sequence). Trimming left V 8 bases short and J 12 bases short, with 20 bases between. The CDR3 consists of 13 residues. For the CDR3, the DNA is TGTGCCAGCGGAACGGGAGTTGGACTTGTGCAGTTCTTC. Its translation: CASGTGVGLVQFF.

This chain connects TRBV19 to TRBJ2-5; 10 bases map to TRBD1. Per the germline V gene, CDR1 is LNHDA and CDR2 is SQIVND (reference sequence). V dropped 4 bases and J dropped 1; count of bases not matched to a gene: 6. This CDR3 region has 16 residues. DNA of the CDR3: TGTGCCAGTAGTAAGGAGACAGGGGGCTTCCAAGAGACCCAGTACTTC. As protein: CASSKETGGFQETQYF.

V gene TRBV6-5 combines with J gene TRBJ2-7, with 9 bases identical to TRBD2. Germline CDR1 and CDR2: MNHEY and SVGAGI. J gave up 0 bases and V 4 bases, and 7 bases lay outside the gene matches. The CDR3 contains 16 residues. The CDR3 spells CASSFPGLASSYEQYF. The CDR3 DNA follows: TGTGCCAGCAGTTTTCCGGGACTAGCATCCTCCTACGAGCAGTACTTC.

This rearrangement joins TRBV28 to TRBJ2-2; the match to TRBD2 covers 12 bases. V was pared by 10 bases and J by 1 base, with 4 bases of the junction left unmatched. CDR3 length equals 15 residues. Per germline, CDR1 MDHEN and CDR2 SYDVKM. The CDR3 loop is CATGTSGLNTGELFF. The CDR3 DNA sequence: TGTGCCACTGGGACTAGCGGGTTGAACACCGGGGAGCTGTTTTTT.

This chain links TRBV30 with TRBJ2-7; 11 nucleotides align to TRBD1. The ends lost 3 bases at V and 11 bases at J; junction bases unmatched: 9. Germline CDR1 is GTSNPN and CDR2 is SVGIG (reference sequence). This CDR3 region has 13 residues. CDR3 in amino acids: CAWSPGQGAQKYF. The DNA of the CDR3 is TGTGCCTGGAGCCCAGGACAGGGGGCCCAGAAGTACTTC.

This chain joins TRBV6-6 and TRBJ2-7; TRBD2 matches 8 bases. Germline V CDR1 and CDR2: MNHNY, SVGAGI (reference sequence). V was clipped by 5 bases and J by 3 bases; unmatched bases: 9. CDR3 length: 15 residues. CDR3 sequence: CASSGSGGVHYEQYF. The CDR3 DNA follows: TGTGCCAGCAGTGGGTCGGGGGGGGTCCACTACGAGCAGTACTTC.

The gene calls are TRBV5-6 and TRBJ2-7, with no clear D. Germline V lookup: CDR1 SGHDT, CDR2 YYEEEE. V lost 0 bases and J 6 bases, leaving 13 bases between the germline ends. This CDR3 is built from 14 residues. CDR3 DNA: TGTGCCAGCAGCTTGGCCCTAGGTGGGTCCGAGCAGTACTTC. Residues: CASSLALGGSEQYF.

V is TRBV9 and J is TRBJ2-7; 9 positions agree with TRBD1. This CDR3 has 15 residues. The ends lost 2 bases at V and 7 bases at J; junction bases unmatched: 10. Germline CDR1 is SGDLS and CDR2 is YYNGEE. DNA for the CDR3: TGTGCCAGCAGCGTCCAGGGACAGGGAGTGCTGGAGCAGTACTTC. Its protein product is CASSVQGQGVLEQYF.

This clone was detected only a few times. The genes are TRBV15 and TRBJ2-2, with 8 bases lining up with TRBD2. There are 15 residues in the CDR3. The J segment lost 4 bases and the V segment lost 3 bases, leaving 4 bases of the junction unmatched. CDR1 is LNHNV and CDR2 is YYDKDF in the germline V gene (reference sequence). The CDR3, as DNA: TGTGCCACCAGCAGTGGGCGGGAGGCCACCGGGGAGCTGTTTTTT. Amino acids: CATSSGREATGELFF. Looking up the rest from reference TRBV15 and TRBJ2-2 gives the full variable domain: DAMVIQNPRYQVTQFGKPVTLSCSQTLNHNVMYWYQQKSSQAPKLLFHYYDKDFNNEADTPDNFQSRRPNTSFCFLDIRSPGLGDTAMYLCATSSGREATGELFFGEGSRLTVL.

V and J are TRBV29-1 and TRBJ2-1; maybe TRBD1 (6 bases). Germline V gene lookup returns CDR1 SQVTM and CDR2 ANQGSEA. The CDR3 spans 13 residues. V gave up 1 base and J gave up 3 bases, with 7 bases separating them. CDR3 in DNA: TGCAGCGTTGAAGGGACAGACTACAATGAGCAGTTCTTC. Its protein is CSVEGTDYNEQFF.